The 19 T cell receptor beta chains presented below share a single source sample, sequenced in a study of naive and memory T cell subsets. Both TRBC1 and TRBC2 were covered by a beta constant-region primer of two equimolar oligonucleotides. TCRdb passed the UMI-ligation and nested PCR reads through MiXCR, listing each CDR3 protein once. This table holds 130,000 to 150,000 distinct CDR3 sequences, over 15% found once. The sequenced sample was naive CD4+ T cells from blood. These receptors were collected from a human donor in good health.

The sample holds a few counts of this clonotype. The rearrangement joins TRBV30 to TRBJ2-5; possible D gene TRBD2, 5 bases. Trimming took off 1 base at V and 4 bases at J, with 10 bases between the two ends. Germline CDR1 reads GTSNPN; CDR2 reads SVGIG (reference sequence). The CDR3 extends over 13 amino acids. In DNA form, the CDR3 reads TGTGCCTGGAGTGGCCGCGGAGGAGAGACCCAGTACTTC. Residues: CAWSGRGGETQYF.

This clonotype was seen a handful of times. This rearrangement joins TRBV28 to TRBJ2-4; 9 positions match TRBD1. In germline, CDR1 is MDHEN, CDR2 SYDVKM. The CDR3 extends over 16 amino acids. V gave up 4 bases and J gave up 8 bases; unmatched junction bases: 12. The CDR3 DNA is TGTGCCAGCAGTTGGGGACAGGGAGGGGAAATGTACATTCAGTACTTC. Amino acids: CASSWGQGGEMYIQYF.

The CDR3 region has the DNA TGTGCCAGCAGCCCAGGGACTAGCGGGAGGGCGCTAGAGACCCAGTACTTC. This sequence encodes CASSPGTSGRALETQYF. The chain has TRBV7-8 and TRBJ2-5; 16 bases are shared with TRBD2. The CDR3 is 17 residues long. From germline, CDR1 is SGHVS and CDR2 FQNEAQ. The junction had 7 bases not matched to a gene; V was cut back by 5 bases and J by 4 bases. Based on the CDR3 plus reference TRBV7-8 and TRBJ2-5, the full variable domain is GAGVSQSPRYKVAKRGQDVALRCDPISGHVSLFWYQQALGQGPEFLTYFQNEAQLDKSGLPSDRFFAERPEGSVSTLKIQRTQQEDSAVYLCASSPGTSGRALETQYFGPGTRLLVL.

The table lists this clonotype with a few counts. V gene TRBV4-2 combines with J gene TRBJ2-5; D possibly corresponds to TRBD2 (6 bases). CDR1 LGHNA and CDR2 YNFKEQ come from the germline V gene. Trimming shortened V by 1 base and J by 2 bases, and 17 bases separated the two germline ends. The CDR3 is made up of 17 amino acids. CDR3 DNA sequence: TGTGCCAGCAGCCAAGCATTGGGGGGAAACAAACAAGAGACCCAGTACTTC. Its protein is CASSQALGGNKQETQYF.

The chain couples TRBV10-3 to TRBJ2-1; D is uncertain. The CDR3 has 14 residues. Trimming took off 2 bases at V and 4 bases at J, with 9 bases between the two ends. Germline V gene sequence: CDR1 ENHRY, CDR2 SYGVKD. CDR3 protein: CAISETAQYNEQFF. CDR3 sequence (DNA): TGTGCCATCAGTGAGACCGCGCAATACAATGAGCAGTTCTTC.

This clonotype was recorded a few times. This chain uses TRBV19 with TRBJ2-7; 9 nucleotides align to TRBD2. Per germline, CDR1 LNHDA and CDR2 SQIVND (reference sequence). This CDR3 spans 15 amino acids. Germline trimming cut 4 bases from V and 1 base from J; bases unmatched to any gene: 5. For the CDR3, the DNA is TGTGCCAGTAGTACTAGCGGGGACCCTTCCTACGAGCAGTACTTC. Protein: CASSTSGDPSYEQYF. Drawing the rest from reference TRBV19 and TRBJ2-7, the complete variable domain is DGGITQSPKYLFRKEGQNVTLSCEQNLNHDAMYWYRQDPGQGLRLIYYSQIVNDFQKGDIAEGYSVSREKKESFPLTVTSAQKNPTAFYLCASSTSGDPSYEQYFGPGTRLTVT.

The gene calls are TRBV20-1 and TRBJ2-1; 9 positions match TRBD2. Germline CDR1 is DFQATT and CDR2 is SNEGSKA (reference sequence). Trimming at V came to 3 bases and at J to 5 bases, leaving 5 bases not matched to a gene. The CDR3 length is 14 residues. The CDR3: CSARTSGHNNEQFF. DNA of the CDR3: TGCAGTGCTAGGACTAGCGGCCACAACAATGAGCAGTTCTTC.

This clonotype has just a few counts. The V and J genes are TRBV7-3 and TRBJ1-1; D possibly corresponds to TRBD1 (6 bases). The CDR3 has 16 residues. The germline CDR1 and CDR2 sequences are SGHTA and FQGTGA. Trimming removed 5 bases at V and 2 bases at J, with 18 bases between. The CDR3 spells CASSPQIMGANTEAFF. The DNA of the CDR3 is TGTGCCAGCAGCCCCCAAATTATGGGGGCCAACACTGAAGCTTTCTTT. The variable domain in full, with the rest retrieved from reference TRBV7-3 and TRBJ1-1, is GAGVSQTPSNKVTEKGKYVELRCDPISGHTALYWYRQSLGQGPEFLIYFQGTGAADDSGLPNDRFFAVRPEGSVSTLKIQRTERGDSAVYLCASSPQIMGANTEAFFGQGTRLTVV.

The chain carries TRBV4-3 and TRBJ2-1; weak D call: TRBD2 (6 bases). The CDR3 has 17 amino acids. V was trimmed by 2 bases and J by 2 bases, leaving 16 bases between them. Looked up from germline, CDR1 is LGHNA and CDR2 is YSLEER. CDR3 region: CASSQSHSGPPYNEQFF. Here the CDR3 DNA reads TGCGCCAGCAGCCAATCCCATAGCGGCCCCCCCTACAATGAGCAGTTCTTC.

The CDR3 spells CASRDSSYEQYF. For the CDR3, the DNA is TGTGCCAGCAGGGACAGCTCCTACGAGCAGTACTTC. The V call is TRBV2, the J call TRBJ2-7; maybe TRBD1 (6 bases). V lost 6 bases, J lost 0 bases, and 6 bases lay in between. This CDR3 comprises 12 residues. Germline V CDR1 and CDR2: SNHLY, FYNNEI.

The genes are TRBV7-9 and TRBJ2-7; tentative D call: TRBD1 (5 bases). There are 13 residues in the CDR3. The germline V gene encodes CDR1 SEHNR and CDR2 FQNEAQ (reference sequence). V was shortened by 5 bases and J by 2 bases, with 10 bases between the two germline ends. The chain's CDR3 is CASSPQGPYEQYF. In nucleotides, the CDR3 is TGTGCCAGCAGCCCCCAGGGTCCCTACGAGCAGTACTTC.

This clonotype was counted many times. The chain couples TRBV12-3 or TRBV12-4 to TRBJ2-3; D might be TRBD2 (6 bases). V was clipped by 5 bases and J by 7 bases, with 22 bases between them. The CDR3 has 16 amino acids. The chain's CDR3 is CASSPMAFGTANTQYF. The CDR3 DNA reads TGTGCCAGCAGTCCTATGGCATTCGGGACTGCCAATACGCAGTATTTT.

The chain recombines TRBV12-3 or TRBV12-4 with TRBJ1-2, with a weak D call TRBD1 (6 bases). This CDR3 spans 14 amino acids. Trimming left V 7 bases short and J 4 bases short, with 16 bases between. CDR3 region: CASTLNGGAYGYTF. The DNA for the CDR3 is TGTGCCAGCACCCTTAACGGGGGGGCCTATGGCTACACCTTC.

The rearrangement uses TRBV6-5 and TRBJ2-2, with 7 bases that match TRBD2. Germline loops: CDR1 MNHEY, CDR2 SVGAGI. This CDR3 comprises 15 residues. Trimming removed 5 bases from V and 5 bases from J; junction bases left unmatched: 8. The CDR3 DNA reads TGTGCCAGCAGTGTCGGGACTAAAGTAACCGGGGAGCTGTTTTTT. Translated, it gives CASSVGTKVTGELFF.

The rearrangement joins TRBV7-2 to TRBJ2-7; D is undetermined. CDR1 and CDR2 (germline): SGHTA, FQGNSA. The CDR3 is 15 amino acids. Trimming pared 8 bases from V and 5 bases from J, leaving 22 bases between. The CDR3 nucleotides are TGTGCCAGCGGCTCCCCCGGTCCTCTCCTCCACGAGCAGTACTTC. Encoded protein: CASGSPGPLLHEQYF. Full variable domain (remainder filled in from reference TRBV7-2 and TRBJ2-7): GAGVSQSPSNKVTEKGKDVELRCDPISGHTALYWYRQSLGQGLEFLIYFQGNSAPDKSGLPSDRFSAERTGGSVSTLTIQRTQQEDSAVYLCASGSPGPLLHEQYFGPGTRLTVT.

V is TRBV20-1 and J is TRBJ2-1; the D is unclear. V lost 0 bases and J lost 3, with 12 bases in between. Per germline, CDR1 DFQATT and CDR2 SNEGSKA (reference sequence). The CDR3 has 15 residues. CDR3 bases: TGCAGTGCTAGAGATGCCTCGGGTAGCTACAATGAGCAGTTCTTC. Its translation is CSARDASGSYNEQFF.

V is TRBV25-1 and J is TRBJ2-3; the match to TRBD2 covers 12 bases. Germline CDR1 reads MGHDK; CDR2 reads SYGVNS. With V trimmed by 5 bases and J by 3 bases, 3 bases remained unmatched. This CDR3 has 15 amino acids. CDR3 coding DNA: TGTGCCAGCAGTACTAGCGGGAGGATGACAGATACGCAGTATTTT. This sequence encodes CASSTSGRMTDTQYF.

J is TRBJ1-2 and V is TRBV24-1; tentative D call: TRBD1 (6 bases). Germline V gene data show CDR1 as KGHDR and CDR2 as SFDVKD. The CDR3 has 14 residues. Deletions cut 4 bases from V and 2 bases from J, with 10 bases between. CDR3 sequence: CATSDLDRNYGYTF. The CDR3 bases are TGTGCCACCAGTGACCTGGACAGAAACTATGGCTACACCTTC.

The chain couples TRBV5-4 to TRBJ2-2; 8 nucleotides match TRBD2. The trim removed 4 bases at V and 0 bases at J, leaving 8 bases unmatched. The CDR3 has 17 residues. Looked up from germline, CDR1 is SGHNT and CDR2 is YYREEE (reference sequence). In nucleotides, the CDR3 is TGTGCCAGCAGCCGGCGGGGGGCAGCCGCGAACACCGGGGAGCTGTTTTTT. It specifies CASSRRGAAANTGELFF.